Here is one T cell receptor (beta chain) with its context. The target antigen is unknown. The trim removed 5 bases at V and 4 bases at J, leaving 5 bases unmatched. This CDR3 region has 15 residues. In germline, CDR1 is SGHAT, CDR2 FQNNGV. The data originate from a study of T cell repertoires in cytomegalovirus infection. TCRdb analysed the reads with MiXCR anew, one entry per CDR3 protein. The table lists about 100,000 distinct CDR3 sequences, roughly 29% of them singletons, with less than 75% in the top ten. The source is a human donor in good health (CMV status not recorded). Some clones in this sample may be carry-over from other donors' samples. The starting material was CD8+ T cells from cultured PBMCs, obtained from culture after CMV antigen stimulation. V gene TRBV11-2 combines with J gene TRBJ2-1, with 10 bases lining up with TRBD2. DNA for the CDR3: TGTGCCAGCAGCACGCCTAGCGGGGGTTACAATGAGCAGTTCTTC. It is translated as CASSTPSGGYNEQFF. Variable domain in full (rest from reference TRBV11-2 and TRBJ2-1): EAGVAQSPRYKIIEKRQSVAFWCNPISGHATLYWYQQILGQGPKLLIQFQNNGVVDDSQLPKDRFSAERLKGVDSTLKIQPAKLEDSAVYLCASSTPSGGYNEQFFGPGTRLTVL.